What follows describes a single TCR beta chain. In the authors' workflow: Amplifying reference gene primers gave estimates of nucleated cell counts. The data were produced by immunoSEQ multiplex PCR, yet TCRdb's version contains in-frame clones alone and is incomplete. V and J calls and clone size are those listed in that table; D and trimming were worked out from the DNA. The table includes roughly 380,000 clones, around 91% detected once. From germline, CDR1 is LGHNA and CDR2 YSLEER. With 4 bases clipped from V and 3 bases from J, the junction kept 7 bases outside the gene matches. There are 15 residues in the CDR3. The data originate from a study of blood T cell repertoires in COVID-19.

Sequencing was performed on peripheral blood. J is TRBJ2-7 and V is TRBV4-3; 9 bases map to TRBD1. This TCR was sampled from a woman in her forties with COVID-19, enrolled during active disease. CDR3 sequence: CASSPSTTGGYEQYF. The CDR3 DNA is TGCGCCAGCAGCCCGTCAACGACAGGGGGCTACGAGCAGTACTTC.